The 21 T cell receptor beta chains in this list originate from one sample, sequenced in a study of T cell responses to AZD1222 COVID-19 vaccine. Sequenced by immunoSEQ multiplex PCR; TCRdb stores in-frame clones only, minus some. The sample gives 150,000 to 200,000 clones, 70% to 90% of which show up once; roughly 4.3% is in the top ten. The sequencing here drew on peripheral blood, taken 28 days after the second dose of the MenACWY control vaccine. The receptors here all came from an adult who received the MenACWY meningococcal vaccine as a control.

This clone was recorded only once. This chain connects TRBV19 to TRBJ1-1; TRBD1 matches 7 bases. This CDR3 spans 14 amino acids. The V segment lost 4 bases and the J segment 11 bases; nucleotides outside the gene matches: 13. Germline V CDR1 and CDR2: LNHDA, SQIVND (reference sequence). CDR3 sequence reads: CASSNEGGGLRAFF. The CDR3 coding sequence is TGTGCCAGTAGTAACGAAGGAGGGGGCCTTAGGGCTTTCTTT.

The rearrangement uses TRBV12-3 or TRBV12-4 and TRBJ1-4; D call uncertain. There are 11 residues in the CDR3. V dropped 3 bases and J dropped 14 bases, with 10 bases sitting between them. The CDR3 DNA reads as TGTGCCAGCAGTTTCAGCGGGAGGCTGTTTTTT. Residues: CASSFSGRLFF.

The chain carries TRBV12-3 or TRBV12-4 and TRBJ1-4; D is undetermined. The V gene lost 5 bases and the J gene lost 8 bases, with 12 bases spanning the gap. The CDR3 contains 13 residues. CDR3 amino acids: CASSRDQEEKLFF. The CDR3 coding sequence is TGTGCCAGCAGTCGGGATCAAGAGGAAAAACTGTTTTTT.

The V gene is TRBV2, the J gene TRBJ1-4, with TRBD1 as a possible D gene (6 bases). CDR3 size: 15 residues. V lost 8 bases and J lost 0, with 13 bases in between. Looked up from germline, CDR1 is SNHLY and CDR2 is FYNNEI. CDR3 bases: TGTGCCAGCGGGACCCGGACAGCAACTAATGAAAAACTGTTTTTT. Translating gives CASGTRTATNEKLFF.

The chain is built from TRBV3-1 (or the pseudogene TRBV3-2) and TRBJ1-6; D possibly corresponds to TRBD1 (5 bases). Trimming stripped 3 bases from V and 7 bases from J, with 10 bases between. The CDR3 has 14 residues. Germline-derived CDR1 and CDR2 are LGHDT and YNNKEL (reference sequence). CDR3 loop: CASSHEWGNSPLHF. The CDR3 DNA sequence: TGTGCCAGCAGCCACGAATGGGGGAATTCACCCCTCCACTTT.

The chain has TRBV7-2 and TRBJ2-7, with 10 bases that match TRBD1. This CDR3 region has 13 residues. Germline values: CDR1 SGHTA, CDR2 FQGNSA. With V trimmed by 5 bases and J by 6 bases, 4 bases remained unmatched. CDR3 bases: TGTGCCAGCAGCGCCGGACAGGGGGGCGAGCAGTACTTC. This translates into CASSAGQGGEQYF.

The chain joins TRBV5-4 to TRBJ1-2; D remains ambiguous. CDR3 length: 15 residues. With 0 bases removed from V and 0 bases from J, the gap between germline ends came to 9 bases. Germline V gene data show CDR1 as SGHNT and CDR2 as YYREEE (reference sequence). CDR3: CASSLVHGTNYGYTF. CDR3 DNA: TGTGCCAGCAGCTTGGTGCACGGAACTAACTATGGCTACACCTTC.

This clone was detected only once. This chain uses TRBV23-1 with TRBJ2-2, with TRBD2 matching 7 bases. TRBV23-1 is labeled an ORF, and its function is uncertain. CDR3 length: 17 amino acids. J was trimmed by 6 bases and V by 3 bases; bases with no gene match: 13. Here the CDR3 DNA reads TGCGCCAGCAGTCACCAAGAGAAGTATGGGGGGGCCGGGGAGCTGTTTTTT. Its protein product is CASSHQEKYGGAGELFF.

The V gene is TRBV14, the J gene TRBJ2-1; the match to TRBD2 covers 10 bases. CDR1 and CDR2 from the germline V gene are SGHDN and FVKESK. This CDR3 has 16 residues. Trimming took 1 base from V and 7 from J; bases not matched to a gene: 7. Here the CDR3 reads CASSQAELAGRNEQFF. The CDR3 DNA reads TGTGCCAGCAGCCAAGCTGAACTAGCGGGAAGGAATGAGCAGTTCTTC. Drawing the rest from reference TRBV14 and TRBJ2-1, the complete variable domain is EAGVTQFPSHSVIEKGQTVTLRCDPISGHDNLYWYRRVMGKEIKFLLHFVKESKQDESGMPNNRFLAERTGGTYSTLKVQPAELEDSGVYFCASSQAELAGRNEQFFGPGTRLTVL.

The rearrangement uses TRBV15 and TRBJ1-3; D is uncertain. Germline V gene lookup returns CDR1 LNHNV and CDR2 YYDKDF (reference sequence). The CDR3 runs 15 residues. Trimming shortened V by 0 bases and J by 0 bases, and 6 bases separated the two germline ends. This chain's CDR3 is CATSRDRISGNTIYF. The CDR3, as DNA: TGTGCCACCAGCAGAGACCGGATCTCTGGAAACACCATATATTTT. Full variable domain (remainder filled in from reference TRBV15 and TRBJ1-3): DAMVIQNPRYQVTQFGKPVTLSCSQTLNHNVMYWYQQKSSQAPKLLFHYYDKDFNNEADTPDNFQSRRPNTSFCFLDIRSPGLGDTAMYLCATSRDRISGNTIYFGEGSWLTVV.

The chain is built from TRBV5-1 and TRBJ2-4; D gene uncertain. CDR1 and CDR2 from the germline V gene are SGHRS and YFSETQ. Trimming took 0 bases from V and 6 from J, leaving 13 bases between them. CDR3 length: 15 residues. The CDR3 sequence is CASSLAIGGANIQYF. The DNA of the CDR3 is TGCGCCAGCAGCTTGGCGATCGGCGGAGCAAACATTCAGTACTTC.

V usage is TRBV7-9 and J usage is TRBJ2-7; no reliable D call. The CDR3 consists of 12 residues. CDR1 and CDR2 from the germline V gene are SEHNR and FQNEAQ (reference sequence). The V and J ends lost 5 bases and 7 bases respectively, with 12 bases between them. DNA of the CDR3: TGTGCCAGCAGCATACCTAACTATGAGCAGTACTTC. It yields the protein CASSIPNYEQYF.

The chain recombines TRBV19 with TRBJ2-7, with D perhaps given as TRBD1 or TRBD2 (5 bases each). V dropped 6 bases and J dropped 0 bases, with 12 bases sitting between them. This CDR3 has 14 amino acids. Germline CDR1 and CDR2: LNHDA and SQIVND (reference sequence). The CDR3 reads CASSHGTGSYEQYF. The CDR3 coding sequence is TGTGCCAGTAGCCACGGGACCGGCTCCTACGAGCAGTACTTC.

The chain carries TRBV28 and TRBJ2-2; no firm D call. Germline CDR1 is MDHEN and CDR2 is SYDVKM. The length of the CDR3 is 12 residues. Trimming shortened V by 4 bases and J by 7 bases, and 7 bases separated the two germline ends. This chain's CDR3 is CASSSYIGELFF. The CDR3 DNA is TGTGCCAGCAGTTCTTACATCGGGGAGCTGTTTTTT.

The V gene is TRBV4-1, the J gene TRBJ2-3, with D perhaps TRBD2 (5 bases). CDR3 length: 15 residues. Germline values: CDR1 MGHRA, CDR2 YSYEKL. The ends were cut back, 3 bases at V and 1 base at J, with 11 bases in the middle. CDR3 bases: TGCGCCAGCAGCCAGGGAGCGGAGCGCACAGATACGCAGTATTTT. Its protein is CASSQGAERTDTQYF.

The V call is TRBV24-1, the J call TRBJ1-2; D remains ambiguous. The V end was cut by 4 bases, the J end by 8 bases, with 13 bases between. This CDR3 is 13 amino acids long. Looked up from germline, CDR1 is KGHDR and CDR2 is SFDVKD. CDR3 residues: CATSDKIVGGYTF. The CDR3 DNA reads TGTGCCACCAGTGACAAGATTGTGGGGGGCTACACCTTC.

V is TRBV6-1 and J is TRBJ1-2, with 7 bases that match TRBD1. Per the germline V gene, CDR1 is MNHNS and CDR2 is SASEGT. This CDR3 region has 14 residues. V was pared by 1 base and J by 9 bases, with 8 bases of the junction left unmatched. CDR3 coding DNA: TGTGCCAGCAGTGAAGTCCCTGCACAGGGGAGCTACACCTTC. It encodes CASSEVPAQGSYTF.

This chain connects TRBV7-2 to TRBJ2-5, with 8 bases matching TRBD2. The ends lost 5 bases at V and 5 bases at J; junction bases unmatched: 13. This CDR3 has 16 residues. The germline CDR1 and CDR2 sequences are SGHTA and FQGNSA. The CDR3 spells CASSRGPGGNSETQYF. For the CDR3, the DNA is TGTGCCAGCAGCCGGGGTCCGGGAGGGAATTCGGAGACCCAGTACTTC.

The CDR3 sequence: CAISEVGGEKLFF. The DNA for the CDR3 is TGTGCCATCAGTGAGGTCGGGGGTGAAAAACTGTTTTTT. This chain connects TRBV10-3 to TRBJ1-4; D perhaps matches TRBD1 (5 bases). Germline V gives CDR1 ENHRY, CDR2 SYGVKD. V dropped 2 bases and J dropped 7 bases, with 8 bases sitting between them. The CDR3 length is 13 residues.

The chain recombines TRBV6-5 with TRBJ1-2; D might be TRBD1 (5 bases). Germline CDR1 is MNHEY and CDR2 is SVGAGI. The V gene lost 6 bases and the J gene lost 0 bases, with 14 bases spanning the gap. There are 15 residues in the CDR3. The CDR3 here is CASRPPGLSNYGYTF. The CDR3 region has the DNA TGTGCCAGCAGGCCACCGGGGCTCTCTAACTATGGCTACACCTTC.

The CDR3 loop is CASSPTSGNPDTQYF. CDR3 sequence (DNA): TGTGCCAGTAGTCCGACTAGCGGGAACCCAGATACGCAGTATTTT. The chain couples TRBV19 to TRBJ2-3; 11 positions match TRBD2. Germline V gene sequence: CDR1 LNHDA, CDR2 SQIVND (reference sequence). This CDR3 has 15 amino acids. Unmatched junction bases numbered 5, after V lost 5 bases and J lost 4 bases.